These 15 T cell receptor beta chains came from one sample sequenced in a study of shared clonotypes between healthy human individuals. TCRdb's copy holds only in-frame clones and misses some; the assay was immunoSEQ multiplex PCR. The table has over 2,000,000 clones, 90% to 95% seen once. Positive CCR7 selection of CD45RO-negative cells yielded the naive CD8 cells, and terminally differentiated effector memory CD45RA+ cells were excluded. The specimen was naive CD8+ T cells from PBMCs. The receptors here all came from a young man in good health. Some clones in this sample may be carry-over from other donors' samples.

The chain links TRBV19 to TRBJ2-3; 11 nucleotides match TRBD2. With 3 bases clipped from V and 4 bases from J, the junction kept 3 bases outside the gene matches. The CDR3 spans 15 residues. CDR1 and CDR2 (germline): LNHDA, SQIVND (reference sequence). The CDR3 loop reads CASSMTSGTADTQYF. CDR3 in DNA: TGTGCCAGTAGTATGACTAGCGGGACCGCAGATACGCAGTATTTT.

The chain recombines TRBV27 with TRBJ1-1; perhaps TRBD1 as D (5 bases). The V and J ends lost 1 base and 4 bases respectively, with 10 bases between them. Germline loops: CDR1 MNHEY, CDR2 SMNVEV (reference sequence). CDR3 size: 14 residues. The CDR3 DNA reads TGTGCCAGCAGTTTATGGGCAGGGCCCACTGAAGCTTTCTTT. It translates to CASSLWAGPTEAFF.

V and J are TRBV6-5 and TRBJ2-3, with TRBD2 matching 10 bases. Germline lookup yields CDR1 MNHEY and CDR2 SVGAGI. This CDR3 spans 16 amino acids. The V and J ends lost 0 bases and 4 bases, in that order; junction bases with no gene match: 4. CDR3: CASSYSRLAGADTQYF. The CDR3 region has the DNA TGTGCCAGCAGTTACTCGCGGCTAGCGGGAGCAGATACGCAGTATTTT.

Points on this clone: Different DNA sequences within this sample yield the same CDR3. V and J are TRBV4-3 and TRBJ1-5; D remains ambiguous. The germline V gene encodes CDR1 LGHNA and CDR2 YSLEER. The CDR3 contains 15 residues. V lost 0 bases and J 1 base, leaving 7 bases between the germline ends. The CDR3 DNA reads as TGCGCCAGCAGCCAAGATCGGAGAAGCAATCAGCCCCAGCATTTT. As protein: CASSQDRRSNQPQHF.

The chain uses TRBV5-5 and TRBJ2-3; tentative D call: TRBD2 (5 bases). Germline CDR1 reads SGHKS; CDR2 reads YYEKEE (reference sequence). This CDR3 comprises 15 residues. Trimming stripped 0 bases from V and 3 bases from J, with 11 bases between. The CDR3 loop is CASSLAWRPTDTQYF. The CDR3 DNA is TGTGCCAGCAGCTTGGCCTGGAGGCCGACAGATACGCAGTATTTT.

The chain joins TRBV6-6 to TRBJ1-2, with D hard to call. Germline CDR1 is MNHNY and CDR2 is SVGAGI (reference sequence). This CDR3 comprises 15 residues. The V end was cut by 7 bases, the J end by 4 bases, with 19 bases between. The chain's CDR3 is CASTPLLPSPYGYTF. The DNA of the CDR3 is TGTGCCAGCACCCCCCTTCTACCGTCCCCCTATGGCTACACCTTC.

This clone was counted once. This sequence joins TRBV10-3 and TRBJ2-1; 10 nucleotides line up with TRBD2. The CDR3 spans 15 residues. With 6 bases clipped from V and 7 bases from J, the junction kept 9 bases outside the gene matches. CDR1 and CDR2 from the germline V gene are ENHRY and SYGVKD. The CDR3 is CAIRVTSGIRNEQFF. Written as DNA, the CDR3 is TGTGCCATCAGAGTTACTAGCGGGATAAGGAATGAGCAGTTCTTC.

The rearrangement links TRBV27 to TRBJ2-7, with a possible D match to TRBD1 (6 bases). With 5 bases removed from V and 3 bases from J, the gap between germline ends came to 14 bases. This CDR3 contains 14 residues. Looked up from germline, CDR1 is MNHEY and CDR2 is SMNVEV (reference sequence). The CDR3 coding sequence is TGTGCCAGCAGTGCCTCGGGACACGGCTACGAGCAGTACTTC. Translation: CASSASGHGYEQYF.

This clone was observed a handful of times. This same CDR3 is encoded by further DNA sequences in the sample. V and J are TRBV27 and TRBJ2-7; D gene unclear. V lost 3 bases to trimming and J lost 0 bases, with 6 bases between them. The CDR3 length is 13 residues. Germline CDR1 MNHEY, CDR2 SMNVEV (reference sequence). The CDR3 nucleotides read TGTGCCAGCAGTTTTTCCCTCTCCTACGAGCAGTACTTC. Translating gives CASSFSLSYEQYF.

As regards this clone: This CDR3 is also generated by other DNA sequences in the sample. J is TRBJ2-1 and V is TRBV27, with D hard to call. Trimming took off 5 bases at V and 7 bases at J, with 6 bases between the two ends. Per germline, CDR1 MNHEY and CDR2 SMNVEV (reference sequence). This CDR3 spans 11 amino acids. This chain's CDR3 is CASSIGNEQFF. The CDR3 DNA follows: TGTGCCAGCAGTATAGGGAATGAGCAGTTCTTC.

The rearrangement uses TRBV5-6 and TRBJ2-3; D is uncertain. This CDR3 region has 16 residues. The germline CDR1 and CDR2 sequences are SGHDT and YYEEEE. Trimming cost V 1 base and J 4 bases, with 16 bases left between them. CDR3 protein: CASSLRTRHPSDTQYF. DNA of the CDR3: TGTGCCAGCAGCTTGAGGACCCGACACCCTTCAGATACGCAGTATTTT.

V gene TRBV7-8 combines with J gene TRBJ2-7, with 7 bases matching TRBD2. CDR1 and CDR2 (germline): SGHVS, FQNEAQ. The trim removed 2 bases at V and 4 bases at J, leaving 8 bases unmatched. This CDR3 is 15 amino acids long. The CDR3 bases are TGTGCCAGCAGCTTACGGAGCGGGACCCGGTACGAGCAGTACTTC. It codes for CASSLRSGTRYEQYF.

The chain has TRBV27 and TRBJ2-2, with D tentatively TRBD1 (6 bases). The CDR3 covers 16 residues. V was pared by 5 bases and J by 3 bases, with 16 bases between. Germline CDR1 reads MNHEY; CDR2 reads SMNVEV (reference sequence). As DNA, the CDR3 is TGTGCCAGCAGTCTCCGGACAGCCACTTACACCGGGGAGCTGTTTTTT. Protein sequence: CASSLRTATYTGELFF.

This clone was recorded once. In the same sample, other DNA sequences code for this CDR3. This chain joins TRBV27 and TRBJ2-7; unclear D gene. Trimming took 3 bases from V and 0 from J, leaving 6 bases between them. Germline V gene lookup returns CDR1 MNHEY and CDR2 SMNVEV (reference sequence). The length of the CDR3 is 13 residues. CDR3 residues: CASSFGFSYEQYF. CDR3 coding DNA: TGTGCCAGCAGTTTTGGATTCTCCTACGAGCAGTACTTC.

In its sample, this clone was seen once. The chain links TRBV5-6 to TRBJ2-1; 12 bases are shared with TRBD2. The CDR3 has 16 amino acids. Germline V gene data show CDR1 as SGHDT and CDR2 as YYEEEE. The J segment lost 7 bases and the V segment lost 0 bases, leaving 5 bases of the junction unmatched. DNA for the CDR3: TGTGCCAGCAGCTTGGGTACTAGCGGGAGGCCTAATGAGCAGTTCTTC. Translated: CASSLGTSGRPNEQFF.